The present T cell receptor (beta chain) was sequenced within a study of blood T cell repertoires in COVID-19. Background on the study: The samples span acute and convalescent COVID-19 from the United States, Italy and Spain. From T cells, B-cell-depleted T cells, or PBMCs came the material, which was cDNA or gDNA.

As originally analysed: Amplification of reference gene primers provided the estimated nucleated cell counts. Method: immunoSEQ multiplex PCR; TCRdb's copy keeps in-frame clones and lacks some. That table furnishes V, J and clone size, whereas the DNA furnished D and trimming. Counted here are tens of thousands of clones, 88% occurring once; the ten biggest clones make up roughly 8.1%. The germline V gene encodes CDR1 SGHRS and CDR2 YFSETQ. The CDR3 spans 14 residues. The V end lost 4 bases, the J end lost 4 bases, and 14 bases lay between the germline ends. The sequence was collected from a woman aged 70-85 years with acute or convalescent COVID-19. V gene TRBV5-1 combines with J gene TRBJ1-2; TRBD1 is a possible D gene (6 bases). Sample: peripheral blood. The CDR3 protein is CASSTTGQTYGYTF. In DNA, the CDR3 is TGCGCCAGCAGCACTACGGGACAAACCTATGGCTACACCTTC.